A single sample gave rise to the 6 T cell receptor beta chains below, sequenced in a study of blood T cell repertoires in COVID-19. The repertoire was sequenced with immunoSEQ multiplex PCR; TCRdb's copy has only in-frame clones and lacks some. The sample records more than 100,000 clones, around four fifths being singletons. The source material was PBMCs or T cells enriched from blood (not recorded which). The receptor source for this set is a man between 40 and 49 years old with acute COVID-19.

The chain joins TRBV28 to TRBJ1-4, with 10 nucleotides matching TRBD1. Germline assignment: CDR1 MDHEN and CDR2 SYDVKM. The ends lost 1 base at V and 8 bases at J; junction bases unmatched: 4. This CDR3 comprises 15 residues. The CDR3 region is CASSLLGTGEEKLFF. The CDR3 DNA is TGTGCCAGCAGTTTATTAGGGACAGGGGAGGAAAAACTGTTTTTT.

The rearrangement joins TRBV28 to TRBJ2-2, with 7 positions matching TRBD1. CDR1 and CDR2 from the germline V gene are MDHEN and SYDVKM. The CDR3 spans 14 residues. With V trimmed by 5 bases and J by 6 bases, 6 bases remained unmatched. The CDR3 region is CASSVGQIPGELFF. In DNA, the CDR3 is TGTGCCAGCAGTGTGGGACAGATCCCCGGGGAGCTGTTTTTT.

V gene TRBV28 combines with J gene TRBJ1-2; D is undetermined. Trimming cost V 2 bases and J 2 bases, with 9 bases left between them. In germline, CDR1 is MDHEN, CDR2 SYDVKM. The CDR3 consists of 14 residues. CDR3 coding DNA: TGTGCCAGCAGTTTAGGGCAGATGAACTATGGCTACACCTTC. Its translation: CASSLGQMNYGYTF.

The chain carries TRBV3-1 (or the pseudogene TRBV3-2) and TRBJ2-7; TRBD1 aligns across 9 bases. The CDR3 sequence is 18 residues long. With V trimmed by 0 bases and J by 0 bases, 9 bases remained unmatched. Germline V lookup: CDR1 LGHDT, CDR2 YNNKEL (reference sequence). DNA of the CDR3: TGTGCCAGCAGCCAAGACCCTTACAGGGGGCCTAACTCCTACGAGCAGTACTTC. The encoded protein is CASSQDPYRGPNSYEQYF.

The CDR3 protein is CASSSRQGTNTEAFF. The CDR3 nucleotides read TGTGCCAGCTCATCACGACAGGGAACGAACACTGAAGCTTTCTTT. The V call is TRBV18, the J call TRBJ1-1, with TRBD1 identical over 7 bases. This CDR3 has 15 residues. The V segment lost 5 bases and the J segment 1 base; nucleotides outside the gene matches: 7. Germline V lookup: CDR1 KGHSH, CDR2 LQKENI.

This chain joins TRBV6-5 and TRBJ2-3; D is perhaps TRBD1 (6 bases). V gave up 0 bases and J gave up 5 bases, with 12 bases separating them. The germline CDR1 and CDR2 sequences are MNHEY and SVGAGI. This CDR3 is 15 amino acids long. The CDR3 DNA is TGTGCCAGCAGTTACTCGAGCGGCAGGGGAGATACGCAGTATTTT. Amino acids: CASSYSSGRGDTQYF.